This T cell receptor (beta chain) was documented in a study of cytomegalovirus exposure and HLA in healthy donors. General study findings and limits: An analysis done earlier found most TCR beta V segments productive about 87% or about 30% of the time. A reported reduction in N-insertions relative to the roughly 700-donor mean was seen in an Asian-associated ancestry cluster in a later analysis. In vitro, three CMV-associated chains proved specific for CMV antigens. The study found most TCR sequences rare, yet found some public TCRs in many donors.

Concerning this clone: As yet, its antigen is unknown.

Germline CDR1 and CDR2: MDHEN and SYDVKM. With V trimmed by 6 bases and J by 5 bases, 8 bases remained unmatched. CDR3 length: 15 residues. PCR used 60 Vbeta primers and 13 Jbeta primers. TCRdb keeps only in-frame clones here, not all; method: immunoSEQ multiplex PCR. Among 160,000 or so clones listed, around nine tenths were seen once. This receptor was taken from a woman aged 18 to 35 in good health and CMV-seronegative. This rearrangement joins TRBV28 to TRBJ1-5, with 9 bases fitting TRBD1. The sample comprised PBMCs. The CDR3, as DNA: TGTGCCAGCAGCCCCACGGGACAGGGCTATCAGCCCCAGCATTTT. Translating it yields CASSPTGQGYQPQHF.